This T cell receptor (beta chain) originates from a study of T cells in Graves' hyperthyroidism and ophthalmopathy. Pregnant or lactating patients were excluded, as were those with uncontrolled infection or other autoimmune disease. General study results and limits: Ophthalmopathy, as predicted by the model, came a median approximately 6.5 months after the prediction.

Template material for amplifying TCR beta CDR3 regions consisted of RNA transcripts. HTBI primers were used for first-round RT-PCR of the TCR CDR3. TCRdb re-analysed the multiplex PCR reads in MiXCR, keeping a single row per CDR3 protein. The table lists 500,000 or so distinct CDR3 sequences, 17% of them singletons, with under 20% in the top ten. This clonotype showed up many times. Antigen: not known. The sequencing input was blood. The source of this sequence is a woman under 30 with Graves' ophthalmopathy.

The CDR3 spells CASSLSVSGELFF. For the CDR3, the DNA is TGTGCCAGCAGTTTATCGGTCTCCGGGGAGCTGTTTTTT. The V call is TRBV12-3 or TRBV12-4, the J call TRBJ2-2; D uncertain. V was clipped by 2 bases and J by 6 bases, with 7 bases between them. The CDR3 spans 13 residues.